A selection of T cell receptor beta chains follows, all from one sample in a study of CD8 T cells in ankylosing spondylitis. TCRdb recomputed calls from the 5' RACE reads with MiXCR, one row per CDR3 protein. The sample records about 750,000 distinct CDR3 sequences, 15% to 20% being singletons. The sample was blood, either unsorted or a sorted T cell fraction (not recorded which). These TCRs come from a male donor with ankylosing spondylitis. Each CDR3 is given with its conserved first and last residue. D genes are given only for firm matches. Size is stated for part of the rows, as once, few or many counts, or as a class when the clone is expanded.

clone_size	d_call	v_call	j_call	cdr3_aa	cdr3_nt
-	TRBD1	TRBV7-8	TRBJ1-5	CASSTTRQGAFNQPQHF	TGTGCCAGCAGCACAACGAGACAGGGGGCGTTCAATCAGCCCCAGCATTTT
many	-	TRBV12-3/TRBV12-4	TRBJ2-3	CASSPDSTDTQYF	TGTGCCAGCAGTCCCGACAGCACAGATACGCAGTATTTT
-	-	TRBV12-3/TRBV12-4	TRBJ1-5	CASSLRGAGVDRSNQPQHF	TGTGCCAGCAGTTTGAGAGGGGCAGGGGTTGACCGAAGCAATCAGCCCCAGCATTTT
few	-	TRBV5-1	TRBJ2-1	CASSSGNLARDNEQFF	TGCGCCAGCAGCTCGGGCAACCTAGCGCGAGACAATGAGCAGTTCTTC
few	-	TRBV6-1	TRBJ2-1	CASRGGSLEQFF	TGTGCCAGCAGAGGAGGCAGCCTTGAGCAGTTCTTC
-	TRBD1	TRBV11-1	TRBJ2-7	CASSFDRVREQYF	TGTGCCAGCAGCTTCGACAGGGTCAGGGAGCAGTACTTC
-	-	TRBV27	TRBJ1-2	CASSYSLLPPYGYTF	TGTGCCAGCAGTTACTCGCTTCTCCCGCCCTATGGCTACACCTTC
few	-	TRBV12-3/TRBV12-4	TRBJ2-7	CASSLDFRADWDEQYF	TGTGCCAGCAGTTTAGACTTCCGGGCTGACTGGGACGAGCAGTACTTC
-	-	TRBV10-3	TRBJ2-7	CAISESSRKAYEQYF	TGTGCCATCAGTGAGTCTTCAAGGAAGGCCTACGAGCAGTACTTC
-	-	TRBV18	TRBJ2-5	CASSPATFEETQYF	TGTGCCAGCTCACCCGCGACGTTTGAAGAGACCCAGTACTTC
-	-	TRBV7-2	TRBJ2-3	CASSLVLRGDTQYF	TGTGCCAGCAGCTTAGTCCTACGGGGAGATACGCAGTATTTT
-	-	TRBV20-1	TRBJ2-5	CSARGDPPSETQYF	TGCAGTGCTAGGGGGGACCCCCCCAGCGAGACCCAGTACTTC
-	TRBD1	TRBV5-1	TRBJ1-4	CASSDRDRGPANEKLFF	TGCGCCAGCAGCGACCGGGACAGGGGGCCAGCTAATGAAAAACTGTTTTTT
many	TRBD2	TRBV12-3/TRBV12-4	TRBJ2-7	CASSLAGTSGYEQYF	TGTGCCAGCAGTCTCGCCGGGACTAGCGGGTACGAGCAGTACTTC
-	-	TRBV4-3	TRBJ2-3	CASSHPGLFTDTQYF	TGCGCCAGCAGCCACCCGGGACTCTTCACAGATACGCAGTATTTT
-	TRBD2	TRBV7-2	TRBJ2-5	CASSLVSSGARQTQYF	TGTGCCAGCAGCTTAGTGTCTAGCGGGGCTCGACAGACCCAGTACTTC
few	-	TRBV6-1	TRBJ1-1	CASSEGRTVNTEAFF	TGTGCCAGCAGTGAAGGAAGGACGGTGAACACTGAAGCTTTCTTT
-	TRBD2	TRBV29-1	TRBJ2-5	CSVGGTIQETQYF	TGCAGCGTTGGAGGGACTATCCAAGAGACCCAGTACTTC
few	TRBD2	TRBV20-1	TRBJ2-3	CSARKVAGETDTQYF	TGCAGTGCGAGGAAGGTAGCGGGAGAAACAGATACGCAGTATTTT
few	TRBD1	TRBV7-9	TRBJ1-2	CASSLGDGQDSNYGYTF	TGTGCCAGCAGCTTAGGTGACGGACAGGACTCTAACTATGGCTACACCTTC
few	-	TRBV28	TRBJ1-5	CASSSTNRALEPQHF	TGTGCCAGCAGTTCGACGAACAGGGCCCTCGAACCCCAGCATTTT
few	TRBD1	TRBV2	TRBJ1-6	CASSSGQGSYNSPLHF	TGTGCCAGCAGTTCGGGACAGGGTTCCTATAATTCACCCCTCCACTTT
few	-	TRBV4-3	TRBJ1-2	CASSQGPRDGYTF	TGCGCCAGCAGCCAAGGCCCGAGGGATGGCTACACCTTC
-	-	TRBV4-2	TRBJ2-1	CASSQETNYNEQFF	TGTGCCAGCAGCCAAGAGACCAACTACAATGAGCAGTTCTTC
-	-	TRBV20-1	TRBJ1-2	CSSWGIDGYTF	TGCTCCTCCTGGGGGATTGATGGCTACACCTTC
few	-	TRBV7-9	TRBJ1-4	CASSPEANEKLFF	TGTGCCAGCAGCCCGGAGGCTAATGAAAAACTGTTTTTT
many	-	TRBV28	TRBJ2-6	CASSYTGQGSSGANVLTF	TGTGCCAGCAGTTATACCGGACAAGGGAGCTCTGGGGCCAACGTCCTGACTTTC
-	-	TRBV29-1	TRBJ1-1	CSVGWGLAAWGAFF	TGCAGCGTGGGTTGGGGTCTGGCAGCCTGGGGAGCTTTCTTT
-	-	TRBV25-1	TRBJ2-7	CASIGTPAYEQYF	TGTGCCAGCATCGGGACTCCCGCTTACGAGCAGTACTTC
-	TRBD2	TRBV7-8	TRBJ2-1	CASRRLAGLSSYNEQFF	TGTGCCAGCAGACGACTAGCGGGTCTGAGCTCCTACAATGAGCAGTTCTTC
-	TRBD2	TRBV11-1	TRBJ2-2	CASSSRTSGSGYTGELFF	TGTGCCAGCAGCTCCCGGACTAGCGGGAGTGGTTACACCGGGGAGCTGTTTTTT
many	-	TRBV12-3/TRBV12-4	TRBJ1-2	CASRLGGAGVYGYTF	TGTGCCAGCAGATTGGGGGGGGCCGGGGTCTATGGCTACACCTTC
few	-	TRBV5-5	TRBJ2-5	CASSYIREGETQYF	TGTGCCAGCAGCTATATTAGGGAAGGGGAGACCCAGTACTTC
many	-	TRBV5-1	TRBJ2-5	CASSSQETQYF	TGCGCCAGCAGCTCCCAAGAGACCCAGTACTTC
-	-	TRBV20-1	TRBJ1-5	CSANQAGTGGNQPQHF	TGCAGTGCTAACCAGGCCGGGACGGGGGGCAATCAGCCCCAGCATTTT
few	-	TRBV12-3/TRBV12-4	TRBJ1-3	CASRTESSGNTIYF	TGTGCCAGCAGAACGGAGTCCTCTGGAAACACCATATATTTT
many	-	TRBV6-1	TRBJ1-2	CASRPQDGGYGYTF	TGTGCCAGCAGGCCTCAGGACGGTGGCTATGGCTACACCTTC
few	-	TRBV28	TRBJ2-5	CASSLGTEDQETQYF	TGTGCCAGCAGTCTCGGCACAGAAGACCAAGAGACCCAGTACTTC
-	-	TRBV18	TRBJ2-3	CASSPLFTDTQYF	TGTGCCAGCTCACCCCTCTTCACAGATACGCAGTATTTT
few	-	TRBV28	TRBJ2-7	CASRHLMGSYEQYF	TGTGCCAGCCGCCATCTTATGGGATCCTACGAGCAGTACTTC
few	TRBD1	TRBV10-3	TRBJ2-7	CAISGTDSYEQYF	TGTGCCATCAGCGGGACAGACTCCTACGAGCAGTACTTC
few	TRBD2	TRBV6-2/TRBV6-3	TRBJ2-7	CASTLAVYYEQYF	TGTGCCAGCACCCTAGCGGTATACTACGAGCAGTACTTC